This entry is about one TCR beta chain. The antigen is not known. V gave up 3 bases and J gave up 10 bases, with 14 bases separating them. The CDR3 is made up of 14 amino acids. Germline CDR1 SGHRS, CDR2 YFSETQ. Clones were read by immunoSEQ multiplex PCR, and TCRdb kept only the in-frame ones, dropping some. The data hold fewer than 35,000 clones, with about 84% observed a single time. This sample was included in a study of T cells in narcolepsy. General study results and limits: Autoreactive HCRT-specific and TRIB2-specific clonotypes were marked in same-patient CSF-versus-blood CD4+ comparisons.

This chain links TRBV5-1 with TRBJ1-6; D is perhaps TRBD1 (5 bases). This receptor was taken from a human donor with narcolepsy. The sample comprised CD45RA- memory CD4+ T cells from PBMCs. The CDR3 spells CASSWGRGGSPLHF. In DNA, the CDR3 is TGCGCCAGCAGCTGGGGTAGGGGCGGATCACCCCTCCACTTT.